Sequencing of this TCR beta chain was carried out in a study of T cell repertoires in cytomegalovirus infection (dated by TCRdb to about 2019). For context, the study as a whole: Recently identified HLA-C-restricted CMV epitopes, whose presentation resists viral immunomodulation, were targeted by peptide stimulations together with well-studied HLA-B-restricted epitopes. The HLA type of each donor mattered for the analysis, because public TCR beta signatures pointed to carriage of CMV infection along with the matching HLA type. The research as a whole found: In both this cohort and an independent cohort of some 350 donors, the cumulative frequency of public TCR beta family members distinguished carriers of CMV infection plus the relevant HLA type. The ex vivo response was dominated by HLA-C-restricted CMV-specific TCR beta clonotypes, which also provided the single most frequent clonotype in two of eight donors.

On this clonotype: Its antigen is unknown. No qualities accompany the bases; no much larger clone lies one base away.

Reading from cysteine to phenylalanine, the CDR3 counts 11 amino acids. Only CDR3 DNA is held: 33 bases, read in frame from base 1. V is pared back by 5 bases and J by 9 bases, with 8 bases lying between the germline termini. CDR1 and CDR2, per the germline V gene (reference sequence), are LNHDA and SQIVND. In the paper's terms, the treatment or condition label means: in vitro stimulation with specific CMV peptide epitopes to enrich CMV-specific T cells. Reads for this sample came from an Illumina HiSeq 1500. TCRdb trimmed the raw reads at Q25, called clones with MiXCR and kept productive beta chains. Merged by CDR3 protein, the rows form single entries marked with the most common genes and DNA. The sample data list approximately 590,000 distinct CDR3 sequences, and almost 40% of these were observed just once. Of the sample, roughly 50% is held by the ten largest clones.

The sequence was obtained from a human donor in good health (CMV status not recorded). Some clones in this sample may be carry-over from other donors' samples. The rearranged segments are TRBV19 and TRBJ1-3; a tentative D match to TRBD1 spans 5 bases. Sequences were derived from cultured PBMCs, sampled from culture after CMV antigen stimulation. In nucleotides, the sequence is TGTGCCAGTAGTGACAGCGGCACCATATATTTT. Translation gives CASSDSGTIYF.